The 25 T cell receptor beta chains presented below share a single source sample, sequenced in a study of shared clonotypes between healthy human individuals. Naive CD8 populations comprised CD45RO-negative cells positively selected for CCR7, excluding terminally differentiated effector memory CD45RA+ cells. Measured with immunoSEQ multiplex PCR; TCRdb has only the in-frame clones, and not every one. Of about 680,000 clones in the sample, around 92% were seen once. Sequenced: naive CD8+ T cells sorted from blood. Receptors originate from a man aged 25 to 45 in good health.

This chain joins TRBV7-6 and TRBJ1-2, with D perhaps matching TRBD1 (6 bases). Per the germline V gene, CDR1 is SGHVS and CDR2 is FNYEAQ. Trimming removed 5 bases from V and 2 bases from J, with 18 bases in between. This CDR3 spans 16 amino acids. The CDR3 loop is CASSPRGSRVNYGYTF. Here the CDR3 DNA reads TGTGCCAGCAGCCCCAGGGGTAGCAGAGTGAACTATGGCTACACCTTC.

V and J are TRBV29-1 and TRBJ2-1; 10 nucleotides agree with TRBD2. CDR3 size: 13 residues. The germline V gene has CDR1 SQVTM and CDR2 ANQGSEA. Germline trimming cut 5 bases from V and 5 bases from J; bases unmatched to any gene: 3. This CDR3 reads CSVTSGANNEQFF. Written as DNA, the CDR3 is TGCAGCGTTACTAGCGGGGCCAACAATGAGCAGTTCTTC.

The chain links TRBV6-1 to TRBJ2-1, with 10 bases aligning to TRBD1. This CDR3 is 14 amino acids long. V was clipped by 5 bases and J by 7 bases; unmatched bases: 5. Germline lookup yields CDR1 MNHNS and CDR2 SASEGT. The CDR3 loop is CASSLTGGYNEQFF. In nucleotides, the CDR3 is TGTGCCAGCAGTTTGACAGGGGGCTATAATGAGCAGTTCTTC.

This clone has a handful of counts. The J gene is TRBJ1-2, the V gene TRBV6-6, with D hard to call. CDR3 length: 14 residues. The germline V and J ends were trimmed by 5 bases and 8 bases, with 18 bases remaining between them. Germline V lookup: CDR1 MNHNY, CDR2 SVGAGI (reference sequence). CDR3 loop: CASSNPPVGIGYTF. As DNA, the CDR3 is TGTGCCAGCAGTAACCCCCCTGTGGGGATCGGCTACACCTTC.

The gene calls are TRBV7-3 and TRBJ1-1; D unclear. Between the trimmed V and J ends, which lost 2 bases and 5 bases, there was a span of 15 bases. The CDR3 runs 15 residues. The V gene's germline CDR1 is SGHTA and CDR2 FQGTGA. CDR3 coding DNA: TGTGCCAGCAGCTTAGAGGCAGCCAGCGAGACTGAAGCTTTCTTT. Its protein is CASSLEAASETEAFF.

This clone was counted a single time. CDR3 in amino acids: CASSSEAGQAYEQYF. The CDR3 DNA sequence: TGTGCCAGCAGCTCAGAAGCGGGACAAGCCTACGAGCAGTACTTC. The chain links TRBV11-2 to TRBJ2-7; weak D call: TRBD2 (7 bases). CDR1 is SGHAT and CDR2 is FQNNGV in the germline V gene. V lost 4 bases and J lost 2, with 15 bases in between. There are 15 residues in the CDR3.

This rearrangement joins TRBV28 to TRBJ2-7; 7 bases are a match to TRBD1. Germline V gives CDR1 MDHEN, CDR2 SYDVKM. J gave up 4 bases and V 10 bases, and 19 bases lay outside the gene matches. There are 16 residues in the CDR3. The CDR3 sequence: CAILGQARVGGYEQYF. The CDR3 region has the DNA TGTGCCATCCTTGGACAGGCCAGGGTTGGCGGGTACGAGCAGTACTTC. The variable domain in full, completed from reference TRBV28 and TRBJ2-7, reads DVKVTQSSRYLVKRTGEKVFLECVQDMDHENMFWYRQDPGLGLRLIYFSYDVKMKEKGDIPEGYSVSREKKERFSLILESASTNQTSMYLCAILGQARVGGYEQYFGPGTRLTVT.

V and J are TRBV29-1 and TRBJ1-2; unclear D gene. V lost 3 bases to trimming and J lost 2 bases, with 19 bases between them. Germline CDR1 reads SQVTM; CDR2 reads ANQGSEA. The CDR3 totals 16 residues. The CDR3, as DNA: TGCAGCGTTGAGCGGCAAACGCCCAAAGAAAACTATGGCTACACCTTC. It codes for CSVERQTPKENYGYTF.

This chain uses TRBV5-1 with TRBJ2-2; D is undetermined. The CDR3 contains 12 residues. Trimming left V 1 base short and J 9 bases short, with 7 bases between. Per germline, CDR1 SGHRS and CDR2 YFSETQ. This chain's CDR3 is CASSLSNRELFF. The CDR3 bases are TGCGCCAGCAGCTTGAGCAACCGGGAGCTGTTTTTT. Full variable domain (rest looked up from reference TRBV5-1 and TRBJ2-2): KAGVTQTPRYLIKTRGQQVTLSCSPISGHRSVSWYQQTPGQGLQFLFEYFSETQRNKGNFPGRFSGRQFSNSRSEMNVSTLELGDSALYLCASSLSNRELFFGEGSRLTVL.

The CDR3 here is CASSSRQMYNEQFF. The DNA of the CDR3 is TGTGCCAGCAGCTCAAGACAGATGTACAATGAGCAGTTCTTC. V is TRBV11-3 and J is TRBJ2-1, with a weak D call TRBD1 (5 bases). The CDR3 has 14 residues. Germline assignment: CDR1 SGHNT and CDR2 YENEEA. Between the trimmed V and J ends, which lost 4 bases and 4 bases, there was a span of 11 bases.

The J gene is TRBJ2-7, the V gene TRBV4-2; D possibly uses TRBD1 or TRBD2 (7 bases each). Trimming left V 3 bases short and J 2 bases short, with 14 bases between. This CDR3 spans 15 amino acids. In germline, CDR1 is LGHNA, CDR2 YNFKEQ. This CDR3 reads CASSQDPGGAYEQYF. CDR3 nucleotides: TGTGCCAGCAGCCAGGATCCAGGGGGGGCCTACGAGCAGTACTTC.

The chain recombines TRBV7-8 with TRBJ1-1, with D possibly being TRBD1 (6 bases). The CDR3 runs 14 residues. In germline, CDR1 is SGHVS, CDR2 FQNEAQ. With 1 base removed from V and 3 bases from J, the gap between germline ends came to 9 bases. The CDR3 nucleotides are TGTGCCAGCAGCTTAGTACCAGGGGACACTGAAGCTTTCTTT. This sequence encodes CASSLVPGDTEAFF. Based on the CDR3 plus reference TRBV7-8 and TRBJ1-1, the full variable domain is GAGVSQSPRYKVAKRGQDVALRCDPISGHVSLFWYQQALGQGPEFLTYFQNEAQLDKSGLPSDRFFAERPEGSVSTLKIQRTQQEDSAVYLCASSLVPGDTEAFFGQGTRLTVV.

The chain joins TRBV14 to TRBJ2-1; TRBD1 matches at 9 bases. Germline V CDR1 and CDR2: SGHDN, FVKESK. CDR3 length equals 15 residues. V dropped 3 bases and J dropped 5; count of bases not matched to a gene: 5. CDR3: CASSHWTGVNNEQFF. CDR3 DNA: TGTGCCAGCAGCCACTGGACAGGGGTTAACAATGAGCAGTTCTTC.

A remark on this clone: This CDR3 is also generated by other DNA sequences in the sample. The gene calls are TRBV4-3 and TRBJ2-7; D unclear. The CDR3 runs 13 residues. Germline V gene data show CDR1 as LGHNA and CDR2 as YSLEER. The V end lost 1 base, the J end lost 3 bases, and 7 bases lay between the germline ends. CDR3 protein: CASSQGLSYEQYF. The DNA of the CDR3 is TGCGCCAGCAGCCAAGGGCTAAGCTACGAGCAGTACTTC.

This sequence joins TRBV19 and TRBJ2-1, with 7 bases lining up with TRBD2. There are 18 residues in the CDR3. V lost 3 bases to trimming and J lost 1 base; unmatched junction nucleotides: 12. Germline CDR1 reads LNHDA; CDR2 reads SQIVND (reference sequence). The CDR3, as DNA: TGTGCCAGTAGTATTGGAGTGGGGGGGATCGGGTCCTACAATGAGCAGTTCTTC. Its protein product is CASSIGVGGIGSYNEQFF.

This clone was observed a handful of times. Here the CDR3 DNA reads TGTGCCAGCAGTTTGCGCAGGGAGGCTTGGGATGGCTACACCTTC. As protein: CASSLRREAWDGYTF. The rearrangement links TRBV28 to TRBJ1-2; perhaps TRBD1 as D (5 bases). Germline CDR1 and CDR2: MDHEN and SYDVKM. Trimming removed 3 bases from V and 6 bases from J, with 17 bases in between. There are 15 residues in the CDR3.

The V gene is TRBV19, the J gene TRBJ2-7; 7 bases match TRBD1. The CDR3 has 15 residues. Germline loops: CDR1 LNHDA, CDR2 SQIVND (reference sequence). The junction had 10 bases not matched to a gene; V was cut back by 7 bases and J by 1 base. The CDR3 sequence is CASKYRGEGSYEQYF. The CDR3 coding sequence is TGTGCCAGTAAGTACAGGGGAGAGGGGTCCTACGAGCAGTACTTC.

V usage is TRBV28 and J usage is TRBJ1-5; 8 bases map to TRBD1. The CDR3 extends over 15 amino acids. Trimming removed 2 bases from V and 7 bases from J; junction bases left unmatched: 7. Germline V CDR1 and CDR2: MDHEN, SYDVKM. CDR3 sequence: CASSLRQGAGQPQHF. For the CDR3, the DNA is TGTGCCAGCAGTTTAAGGCAGGGGGCTGGCCAGCCCCAGCATTTT.

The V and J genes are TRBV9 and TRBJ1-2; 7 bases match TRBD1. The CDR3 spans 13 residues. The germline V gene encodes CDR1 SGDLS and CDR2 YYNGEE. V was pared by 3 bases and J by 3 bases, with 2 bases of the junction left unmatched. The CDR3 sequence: CASSAGGDYGYTF. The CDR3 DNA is TGTGCCAGCAGCGCAGGGGGTGACTATGGCTACACCTTC. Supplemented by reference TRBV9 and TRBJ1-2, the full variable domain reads DSGVTQTPKHLITATGQRVTLRCSPRSGDLSVYWYQQSLDQGLQFLIQYYNGEERAKGNILERFSAQQFPDLHSELNLSSLELGDSALYFCASSAGGDYGYTFGSGTRLTVV.

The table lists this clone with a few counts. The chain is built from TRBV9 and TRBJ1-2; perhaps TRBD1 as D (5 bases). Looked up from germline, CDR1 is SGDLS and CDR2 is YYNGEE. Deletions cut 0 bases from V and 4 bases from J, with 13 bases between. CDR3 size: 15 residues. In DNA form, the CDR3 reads TGTGCCAGCAGCGTAGGACGGGGGGAGGGCTATGGCTACACCTTC. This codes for CASSVGRGEGYGYTF.

The CDR3 protein is CASSLGRAIHEQYF. In DNA, the CDR3 is TGTGCCAGCAGTTTAGGCAGGGCTATCCACGAGCAGTACTTC. This chain connects TRBV28 to TRBJ2-7; D perhaps matches TRBD1 (5 bases). Trimming took 2 bases from V and 5 from J, leaving 13 bases between them. Germline V gene data show CDR1 as MDHEN and CDR2 as SYDVKM. The CDR3 runs to 14 residues.

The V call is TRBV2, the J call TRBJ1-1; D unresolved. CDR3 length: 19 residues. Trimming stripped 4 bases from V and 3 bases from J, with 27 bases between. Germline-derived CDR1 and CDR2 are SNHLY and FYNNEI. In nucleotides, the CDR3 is TGTGCCAGCAGTGGAGACCCTACTGTTTCAGGTCTCGGAGACACTGAAGCTTTCTTT. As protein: CASSGDPTVSGLGDTEAFF.

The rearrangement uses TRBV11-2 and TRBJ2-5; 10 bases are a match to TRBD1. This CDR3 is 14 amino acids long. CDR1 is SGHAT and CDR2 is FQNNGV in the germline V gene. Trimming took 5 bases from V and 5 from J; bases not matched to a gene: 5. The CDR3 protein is CASSIGTGAETQYF. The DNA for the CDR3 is TGTGCCAGCAGCATCGGGACAGGGGCCGAGACCCAGTACTTC.

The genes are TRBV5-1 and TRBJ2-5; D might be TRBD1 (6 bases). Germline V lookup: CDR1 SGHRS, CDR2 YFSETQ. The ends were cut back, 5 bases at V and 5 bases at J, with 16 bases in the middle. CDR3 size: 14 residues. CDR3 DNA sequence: TGCGCCAGCAGAGAGGCAGGGGTTGACGAGACCCAGTACTTC. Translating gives CASREAGVDETQYF.

For the CDR3, the DNA is TGTGCCAGAAGCTTGGGAGGCGGGGTTAGATCCTACAATGAGCAGTTCTTC. Translation gives CARSLGGGVRSYNEQFF. The gene calls are TRBV5-3 and TRBJ2-1; D may be TRBD2 (6 bases). TRBV5-3 falls under the ORF class, with uncertain function. Trimming removed 0 bases at V and 1 base at J, with 14 bases between. The CDR3 runs to 17 residues.